The 26 T cell receptor beta chains listed next were all sequenced from one sample in a study of blood T cell repertoires in COVID-19. Sequencing was performed with immunoSEQ multiplex PCR; in TCRdb, only in-frame clones are kept and a portion is missing. This table has approximately 90,000 clones, about 80% appearing once. The sample consisted of peripheral blood. All receptors come from a human donor in a cohort sampled during active COVID-19.

This sequence joins TRBV27 and TRBJ2-3; possibly TRBD2 for D (6 bases). The V and J ends lost 5 bases and 3 bases respectively, with 18 bases between them. CDR1 and CDR2 from the germline V gene are MNHEY and SMNVEV (reference sequence). This CDR3 contains 16 residues. The CDR3 sequence: CASSPLREKGTDTQYF. CDR3 nucleotides: TGTGCCAGCAGTCCCCTCCGGGAGAAAGGGACAGATACGCAGTATTTT.

The chain couples TRBV7-2 to TRBJ2-1; 7 bases align to TRBD2. Trimming removed 7 bases from V and 4 bases from J; junction bases left unmatched: 10. The CDR3 is made up of 15 amino acids. The V gene's germline CDR1 is SGHTA and CDR2 FQGNSA. CDR3 amino acids: CASIPRDYSYNEQFF. CDR3 DNA: TGTGCCAGCATCCCCCGGGACTACTCATACAATGAGCAGTTCTTC. Complete variable domain (other parts from reference TRBV7-2 and TRBJ2-1): GAGVSQSPSNKVTEKGKDVELRCDPISGHTALYWYRQSLGQGLEFLIYFQGNSAPDKSGLPSDRFSAERTGGSVSTLTIQRTQQEDSAVYLCASIPRDYSYNEQFFGPGTRLTVL.

The chain uses TRBV28 and TRBJ2-1; 16 bases fit TRBD2. Germline V gives CDR1 MDHEN, CDR2 SYDVKM. The CDR3 is 17 amino acids. V lost 2 bases to trimming and J lost 4 bases; unmatched junction nucleotides: 2. The chain's CDR3 is CASSLQGLAGGYNEQFF. The CDR3 coding sequence is TGTGCCAGCAGTTTACAGGGACTAGCGGGAGGGTACAATGAGCAGTTCTTC.

The V gene is TRBV5-4, the J gene TRBJ2-5; tentative D call: TRBD1 (5 bases). The CDR3 sequence is 14 residues long. Trimming stripped 4 bases from V and 5 bases from J, with 15 bases between. Germline CDR1 is SGHNT and CDR2 is YYREEE (reference sequence). Here the CDR3 DNA reads TGTGCCAGCAGCAAGCAGGGATCTGGGGAGACCCAGTACTTC. Protein sequence: CASSKQGSGETQYF.

The genes are TRBV28 and TRBJ1-3; 9 bases fit TRBD1. Trimming at V came to 3 bases and at J to 3 bases, leaving 6 bases not matched to a gene. This CDR3 spans 16 amino acids. Germline loops: CDR1 MDHEN, CDR2 SYDVKM. This CDR3 is CASSFQQGAGGNTIYF. CDR3 DNA sequence: TGTGCCAGCAGTTTCCAACAGGGGGCTGGTGGAAACACCATATATTTT.

This chain joins TRBV7-3 and TRBJ2-7; perhaps TRBD2 as D (5 bases). V gave up 5 bases and J gave up 6 bases, with 23 bases separating them. CDR1 is SGHTA, CDR2 FQGTGA, per germline. The length of the CDR3 is 16 residues. This CDR3 is CASSQTSGLPSSEQYF. The CDR3 nucleotides read TGTGCCAGCAGCCAAACCTCCGGACTCCCTTCGTCCGAGCAGTACTTC.

The chain joins TRBV7-8 to TRBJ2-3; 13 nucleotides align to TRBD2. This CDR3 is 15 amino acids long. Trimming removed 1 base from V and 8 bases from J; junction bases left unmatched: 3. The germline gives CDR1 SGHVS, CDR2 FQNEAQ. CDR3: CASSLEGLAGTTQYF. The DNA of the CDR3 is TGTGCCAGCAGCTTAGAGGGACTAGCGGGAACTACGCAGTATTTT.

The sample holds a few counts of this clone. The chain combines TRBV30 with TRBJ2-6; D not resolved. The CDR3 totals 15 residues. The V and J ends lost 1 base and 4 bases respectively, with 11 bases between them. Germline V gene data show CDR1 as GTSNPN and CDR2 as SVGIG (reference sequence). CDR3 loop: CAWSAGYSGANVLTF. The CDR3 bases are TGTGCCTGGAGTGCCGGGTACTCCGGGGCCAACGTCCTGACTTTC.

In its sample, this clone was seen a few times. J is TRBJ2-6 and V is TRBV11-2; tentatively, D is TRBD1 (6 bases). Germline V gives CDR1 SGHAT, CDR2 FQNNGV. This CDR3 is built from 18 residues. Trimming pared 1 base from V and 1 base from J, leaving 14 bases between. The CDR3 here is CASSLVGQKASGANVLTF. The CDR3 nucleotides read TGTGCCAGCAGCTTAGTAGGACAGAAAGCATCTGGGGCCAACGTCCTGACTTTC. Full variable domain (remainder filled in from reference TRBV11-2 and TRBJ2-6): EAGVAQSPRYKIIEKRQSVAFWCNPISGHATLYWYQQILGQGPKLLIQFQNNGVVDDSQLPKDRFSAERLKGVDSTLKIQPAKLEDSAVYLCASSLVGQKASGANVLTFGAGSRLTVL.

The CDR3 spells CASSRTRLAENTGELFF. In DNA form, the CDR3 reads TGTGCCAGCAGTAGAACGAGACTAGCGGAGAACACCGGGGAGCTGTTTTTT. The V and J genes are TRBV9 and TRBJ2-2; 9 bases agree with TRBD2. Germline loops: CDR1 SGDLS, CDR2 YYNGEE. The junction had 9 bases not matched to a gene; V was cut back by 5 bases and J by 1 base. The CDR3 consists of 17 residues.

The V call is TRBV27, the J call TRBJ1-6; tentatively, D is TRBD1 (5 bases). Germline V gene data show CDR1 as MNHEY and CDR2 as SMNVEV (reference sequence). The germline V and J ends were trimmed by 2 bases and 8 bases, with 13 bases remaining between them. The CDR3 consists of 15 residues. CDR3 sequence: CASSLRGRFDSPLHF. CDR3 DNA: TGTGCCAGCAGTTTAAGGGGCAGGTTCGATTCACCCCTCCACTTT.

This clone occurred once. The CDR3 coding sequence is TGTGCCAGCAGTTCCGGGACAGGGTCCGTCGAGCAGTACTTC. Amino acid sequence: CASSSGTGSVEQYF. The rearrangement uses TRBV28 and TRBJ2-7, with 9 bases matching TRBD1. Germline V gives CDR1 MDHEN, CDR2 SYDVKM. The CDR3 contains 14 residues. Trimming took 4 bases from V and 6 from J; bases not matched to a gene: 7.

J is TRBJ2-3 and V is TRBV29-1; D unclear. CDR1 is SQVTM and CDR2 is ANQGSEA in the germline V gene. Trimming pared 8 bases from V and 4 bases from J, leaving 7 bases between. The length of the CDR3 is 10 residues. The CDR3 nucleotides read TGCAGCCGGTGCGCAGATACGCAGTATTTT. This sequence encodes CSRCADTQYF.

The chain carries TRBV18 and TRBJ1-4; 8 bases are shared with TRBD1. This CDR3 is built from 16 residues. Germline values: CDR1 KGHSH, CDR2 LQKENI. J gave up 5 bases and V 1 base, and 6 bases lay outside the gene matches. This CDR3 is CASSPLTGAGNEKLFF. The CDR3 nucleotides are TGTGCCAGCTCACCACTGACAGGGGCAGGAAATGAAAAACTGTTTTTT.

The chain uses TRBV30 and TRBJ1-3; D perhaps matches TRBD1 (5 bases). The ends were cut back, 5 bases at V and 13 bases at J, with 12 bases in the middle. Germline values: CDR1 GTSNPN, CDR2 SVGIG (reference sequence). This CDR3 has 10 residues. CDR3 in amino acids: CAWGTPRIYF. Written as DNA, the CDR3 is TGTGCCTGGGGGACTCCCCGAATATATTTT.

This clone was detected once. The chain combines TRBV5-1 with TRBJ2-3; possibly TRBD2 for D (5 bases). The CDR3 runs 15 residues. Trimming stripped 1 base from V and 5 bases from J, with 14 bases between. Looked up from germline, CDR1 is SGHRS and CDR2 is YFSETQ. The DNA for the CDR3 is TGCGCCAGCAGCTTGCTTATGGTAGGAGGAGATACGCAGTATTTT. Amino acid sequence: CASSLLMVGGDTQYF.

The J gene is TRBJ2-7, the V gene TRBV10-3, with 12 bases that match TRBD1. The CDR3 covers 15 residues. The germline CDR1 and CDR2 sequences are ENHRY and SYGVKD. The junction had 6 bases not matched to a gene; V was cut back by 2 bases and J by 7 bases. CDR3 DNA sequence: TGTGCCATCAGTGAGCCGGGACAGGGGGCGTGGGAGCAGTACTTC. Residues: CAISEPGQGAWEQYF.

This clone turned up a few times. V and J are TRBV6-2 or TRBV6-3 and TRBJ2-3, with 14 bases lining up with TRBD2. This CDR3 comprises 18 residues. After removal of 4 bases from V and 4 bases from J, the junction contained 10 bases not matched to a gene. CDR1 MNHEY and CDR2 SVGEGT come from the germline V gene. The CDR3 here is CASSFGTSGRRGADTQYF. CDR3 nucleotides: TGTGCCAGCAGTTTTGGGACTAGCGGGAGAAGGGGGGCAGATACGCAGTATTTT.

This chain joins TRBV19 and TRBJ2-1; 11 bases line up with TRBD2. The CDR3 is 15 residues long. V dropped 8 bases and J dropped 9; count of bases not matched to a gene: 12. CDR1 and CDR2 (germline): LNHDA, SQIVND (reference sequence). The CDR3 DNA is TGTGCCAGTGGGCTACTAGCGGGAGTAATCGGTGAGCAGTTCTTC. This encodes CASGLLAGVIGEQFF.

The chain has TRBV7-2 and TRBJ2-3, with D possibly matching TRBD2 (6 bases). Germline V gives CDR1 SGHTA, CDR2 FQGNSA. Trimming stripped 7 bases from V and 1 base from J, with 18 bases between. The CDR3 spans 16 residues. The CDR3 reads CASTPRGGVGTDTQYF. CDR3 bases: TGTGCCAGCACCCCAAGGGGAGGCGTTGGCACAGATACGCAGTATTTT.

The chain is built from TRBV11-2 and TRBJ2-3, with D hard to call. The CDR3 has 14 residues. CDR1 and CDR2 (germline): SGHAT, FQNNGV. Trimming cost V 2 bases and J 2 bases, with 8 bases left between them. In DNA form, the CDR3 reads TGTGCCAGCAGCTTATCGTCTATCACAGATACGCAGTATTTT. Its protein product is CASSLSSITDTQYF.

This rearrangement joins TRBV7-2 to TRBJ2-5; 8 nucleotides agree with TRBD2. CDR3 size: 14 residues. Germline V gene lookup returns CDR1 SGHTA and CDR2 FQGNSA. The J segment lost 5 bases and the V segment lost 6 bases, leaving 8 bases of the junction unmatched. The CDR3 DNA reads as TGTGCCAGCAGACCGGGAGGGCCTCAGGAGACCCAGTACTTC. This encodes CASRPGGPQETQYF. The entire variable domain, with the rest obtained from reference TRBV7-2 and TRBJ2-5, is as follows: GAGVSQSPSNKVTEKGKDVELRCDPISGHTALYWYRQSLGQGLEFLIYFQGNSAPDKSGLPSDRFSAERTGGSVSTLTIQRTQQEDSAVYLCASRPGGPQETQYFGPGTRLLVL.

The chain has TRBV2 and TRBJ1-2; D perhaps matches TRBD1 (5 bases). Germline loops: CDR1 SNHLY, CDR2 FYNNEI. There are 14 residues in the CDR3. V lost 3 bases and J lost 0, with 8 bases in between. Written as DNA, the CDR3 is TGTGCCAGCAGTGACGGGGGAGCTAACTATGGCTACACCTTC. Residues: CASSDGGANYGYTF.

The chain has TRBV5-1 and TRBJ1-1, with D possibly matching TRBD1 (5 bases). Germline-derived CDR1 and CDR2 are SGHRS and YFSETQ. This CDR3 is built from 15 residues. Trimming stripped 5 bases from V and 2 bases from J, with 16 bases between. CDR3 loop: CASRDTTVDNTEAFF. In DNA form, the CDR3 reads TGCGCCAGCAGGGACACAACCGTAGATAACACTGAAGCTTTCTTT.

The chain carries TRBV11-1 and TRBJ2-3; 14 bases map to TRBD2. V shed 5 bases and J 5 bases; nucleotides not matched to a gene: 6. Germline-derived CDR1 and CDR2 are SGHAT and FQDESV (reference sequence). The CDR3 has 16 residues. Here the CDR3 DNA reads TGTGCCAGCAGCCCGGGACTAGCGGGAGCTGGAGATACGCAGTATTTT. Translated: CASSPGLAGAGDTQYF.

The V and J genes are TRBV6-2 or TRBV6-3 and TRBJ1-4; unclear D gene. There are 18 residues in the CDR3. Germline V CDR1 and CDR2: MNHEY, SVGEGT. The V end was cut by 2 bases, the J end by 5 bases, with 21 bases between. The CDR3: CASSYEYEQATLNEKLFF. The CDR3 nucleotides are TGTGCCAGCAGTTACGAGTACGAACAAGCGACCCTGAATGAAAAACTGTTTTTT.